This TCR beta chain derives from a study of T cell repertoires in cytomegalovirus infection. Study-wide context: Signatures in public TCR beta sequences pointed to both CMV infection and matching HLA type.

This CDR3 comprises 16 residues. Germline CDR1 SEHNR, CDR2 FQNEAQ (reference sequence). Trimming cost V 4 bases and J 0 bases, with 12 bases left between them. Details on this clonotype: Its antigen is unidentified.

TCRdb re-analysed the reads in MiXCR, keeping a single row per CDR3 protein. The sample records some 400,000 distinct CDR3 sequences, 15% to 20% being singletons. Study-wide findings and caveats: The cumulative frequency of public TCR beta families identified carriers of CMV plus the relevant HLA. CMV-specific HLA-C-restricted TCR beta clonotypes dominated the ex vivo response.

The genes are TRBV7-9 and TRBJ1-4; D gene unclear. The TCR sequence derives from a human donor in good health (CMV status not recorded). Some clones in this sample may be carry-over from other donors' samples. Sequencing used PBMCs. The CDR3 spells CASSSPGQATNEKLFF. The CDR3 coding sequence is TGTGCCAGCAGCTCCCCTGGCCAGGCAACTAATGAAAAACTGTTTTTT.